The next 13 T cell receptor beta chains were all read from a single sample in a study of fetal regulatory T cell absence and autoimmunity. Here immunoSEQ multiplex PCR was the method, and the copy in TCRdb shows in-frame clones only, minus some. This sample has about 95,000 clones, with less than 80% found just once. What was sequenced was pancreas tissue. These receptors all come from a male donor with IPEX syndrome.

Of note for this clone: The germline gene is not matched at one end of the junction; a read error may be the cause. V and J are TRBV10-3 and TRBJ2-3; TRBD2 aligns across 13 bases. CDR3 length: 12 residues. CDR1 is ENHRY, CDR2 SYGVKD, per germline. The DNA for the CDR3 is TGCGGGACTAGCGGGACGAAAGATACGCAGTATTTT. It is translated as CGTSGTKDTQYF.

This clone was picked up a small number of times. This sequence joins TRBV9 and TRBJ2-7; 13 nucleotides agree with TRBD2. The V gene end was trimmed by 4 bases and the J gene end by 1 base; junction bases not matched to a gene: 5. Per germline, CDR1 SGDLS and CDR2 YYNGEE. The CDR3 contains 16 residues. The CDR3 DNA reads as TGTGCCAGCAGCTCTACTAGCGGGAGGGGGTCCTACGAGCAGTACTTC. Protein sequence: CASSSTSGRGSYEQYF.

In its sample, this clone was seen a few times. This rearrangement joins TRBV6-6 to TRBJ1-5; no firm D call. This CDR3 spans 14 amino acids. Trimming pared 4 bases from V and 7 bases from J, leaving 14 bases between. Germline CDR1 reads MNHNY; CDR2 reads SVGAGI (reference sequence). CDR3 coding DNA: TGTGCCAGCAGTTCCCCGCCGAAGGGCCAGCCCCAGCATTTT. It codes for CASSSPPKGQPQHF.

The V gene is TRBV5-1, the J gene TRBJ1-2, with 7 bases identical to TRBD1. Germline CDR1 and CDR2: SGHRS and YFSETQ. The CDR3 sequence is 13 residues long. J was trimmed by 4 bases and V by 0 bases; bases with no gene match: 0. The CDR3 spells CASSLEGAYGYTF. As DNA, the CDR3 is TGCGCCAGCAGCTTGGAGGGGGCCTATGGCTACACCTTC.

Only one count was recorded for this clone. The chain combines TRBV19 with TRBJ1-6; a weak D match, TRBD1 (5 bases). V was shortened by 1 base and J by 7 bases, with 8 bases between the two germline ends. Germline V gene data show CDR1 as LNHDA and CDR2 as SQIVND (reference sequence). This CDR3 is 14 amino acids long. The CDR3, as DNA: TGTGCCAGTAGTATAGCGGCAGGGAATTCACCCCTCCACTTT. Protein sequence: CASSIAAGNSPLHF.

The gene calls are TRBV5-4 and TRBJ2-3; tentative D call: TRBD2 (7 bases). The CDR3 consists of 15 residues. CDR1 and CDR2 (germline): SGHNT, YYREEE (reference sequence). Trimming took off 4 bases at V and 4 bases at J, with 16 bases between the two ends. The CDR3 spells CASSVRGGRADTQYF. Written as DNA, the CDR3 is TGTGCCAGCAGCGTCAGGGGAGGGAGGGCAGATACGCAGTATTTT.

This clone appeared a few times. V and J are TRBV11-2 and TRBJ1-2; 7 bases are a match to TRBD1. The CDR3 consists of 13 residues. Germline V gene lookup returns CDR1 SGHAT and CDR2 FQNNGV. Germline trimming cut 5 bases from V and 4 bases from J; bases unmatched to any gene: 4. The CDR3 DNA reads TGTGCCAGCAGCGGGGACAGAGCCTATGGCTACACCTTC. This codes for CASSGDRAYGYTF.

The rearrangement joins TRBV7-9 to TRBJ1-1; D is perhaps TRBD1 (6 bases). This CDR3 is 13 amino acids long. Trimming took 4 bases from V and 3 from J, leaving 9 bases between them. Germline lookup yields CDR1 SEHNR and CDR2 FQNEAQ (reference sequence). The CDR3 here is CASSSTGYTEAFF. As DNA, the CDR3 is TGTGCCAGCAGCTCGACAGGCTACACTGAAGCTTTCTTT.

The CDR3 bases are TGTGCCAGCAGCTTAGATGGGGCCACCCCCGGGAGGGCCTACGAGCAGTACTTC. It translates to CASSLDGATPGRAYEQYF. The chain recombines TRBV7-2 with TRBJ2-7; TRBD2 matches 8 bases. Germline CDR1 and CDR2: SGHTA and FQGNSA. V trimming: 1 base; J trimming: 2 bases; junction bases outside the gene matches: 13. This CDR3 has 18 amino acids.

The rearrangement uses TRBV4-2 and TRBJ2-1, with a tentative D call TRBD2 (5 bases). Trimming cost V 1 base and J 8 bases, with 9 bases left between them. CDR1 and CDR2 from the germline V gene are LGHNA and YNFKEQ. The CDR3 loop spans 13 amino acids. CDR3 DNA: TGTGCCAGCAGCCAAGGTGGGAGCGATGAGCAGTTCTTC. Translating gives CASSQGGSDEQFF.

This clone has just one count. This chain connects TRBV9 to TRBJ2-5; the match to TRBD2 covers 9 bases. This CDR3 is 17 amino acids long. Germline loops: CDR1 SGDLS, CDR2 YYNGEE. V lost 0 bases to trimming and J lost 2 bases; unmatched junction nucleotides: 8. The CDR3 reads CASSVGSGGSEQETQYF. In DNA, the CDR3 is TGTGCCAGCAGCGTAGGAAGCGGGGGGAGTGAGCAAGAGACCCAGTACTTC.

This clone occurred a few times. The V and J genes are TRBV25-1 and TRBJ2-7; D is ambiguous. This CDR3 comprises 11 residues. Per the germline V gene, CDR1 is MGHDK and CDR2 is SYGVNS. V was shortened by 9 bases and J by 0 bases, with 6 bases between the two germline ends. The CDR3 bases are TGTGCCAGGTCGAGCTCCTACGAGCAGTACTTC. Protein: CARSSSYEQYF.

The chain employs TRBV14 and TRBJ2-7; D might be TRBD2 (5 bases). CDR1 and CDR2 from the germline V gene are SGHDN and FVKESK. Trimming pared 0 bases from V and 2 bases from J, leaving 8 bases between. There are 14 residues in the CDR3. For the CDR3, the DNA is TGTGCCAGCAGCCAAGACGGCGGGCCCTACGAGCAGTACTTC. It translates to CASSQDGGPYEQYF.